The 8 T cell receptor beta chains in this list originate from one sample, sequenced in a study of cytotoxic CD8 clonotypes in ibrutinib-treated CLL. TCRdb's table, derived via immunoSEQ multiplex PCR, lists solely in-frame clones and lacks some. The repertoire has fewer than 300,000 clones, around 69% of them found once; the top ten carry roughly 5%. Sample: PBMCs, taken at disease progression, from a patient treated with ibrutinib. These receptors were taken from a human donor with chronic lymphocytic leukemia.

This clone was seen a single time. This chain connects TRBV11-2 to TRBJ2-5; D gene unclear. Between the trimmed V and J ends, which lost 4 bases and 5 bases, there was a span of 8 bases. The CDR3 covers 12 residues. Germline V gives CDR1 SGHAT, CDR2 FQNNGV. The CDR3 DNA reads TGTGCCAGCAGCTCCCTGGGGGAGACCCAGTACTTC. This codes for CASSSLGETQYF.

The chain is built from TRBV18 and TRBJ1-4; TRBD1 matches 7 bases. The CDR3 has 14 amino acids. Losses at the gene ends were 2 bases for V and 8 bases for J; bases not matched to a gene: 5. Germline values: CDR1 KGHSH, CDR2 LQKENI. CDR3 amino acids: CASSPGQDREKLFF. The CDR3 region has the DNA TGTGCCAGCTCACCAGGACAGGATCGGGAAAAACTGTTTTTT.

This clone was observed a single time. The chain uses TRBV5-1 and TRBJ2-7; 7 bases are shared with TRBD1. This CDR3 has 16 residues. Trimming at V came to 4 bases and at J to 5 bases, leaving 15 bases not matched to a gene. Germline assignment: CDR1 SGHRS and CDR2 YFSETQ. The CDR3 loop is CASSRLQGPRPNEQYF. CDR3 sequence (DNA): TGCGCCAGCAGCAGACTACAGGGGCCCAGGCCCAACGAGCAGTACTTC.

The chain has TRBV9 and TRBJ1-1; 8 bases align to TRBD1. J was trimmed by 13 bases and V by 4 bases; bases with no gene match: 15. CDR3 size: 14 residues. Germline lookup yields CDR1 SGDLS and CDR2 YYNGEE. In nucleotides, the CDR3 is TGTGCCAGCAGCCCGCAGACAGGGGCGCAGGTTGGTTTCTTT. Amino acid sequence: CASSPQTGAQVGFF.

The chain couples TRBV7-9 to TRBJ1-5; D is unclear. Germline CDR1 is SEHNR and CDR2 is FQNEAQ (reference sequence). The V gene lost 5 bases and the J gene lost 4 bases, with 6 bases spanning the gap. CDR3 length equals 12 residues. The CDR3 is CASSQENQPQHF. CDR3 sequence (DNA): TGTGCCAGCAGCCAGGAAAATCAGCCCCAGCATTTT. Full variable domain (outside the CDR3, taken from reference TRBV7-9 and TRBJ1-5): DTGVSQNPRHKITKRGQNVTFRCDPISEHNRLYWYRQTLGQGPEFLTYFQNEAQLEKSRLLSDRFSAERPKGSFSTLEIQRTEQGDSAMYLCASSQENQPQHFGDGTRLSIL.

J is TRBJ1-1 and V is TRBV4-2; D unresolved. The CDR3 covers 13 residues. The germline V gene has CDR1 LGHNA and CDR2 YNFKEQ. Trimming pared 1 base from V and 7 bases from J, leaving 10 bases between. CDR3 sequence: CASSQGLTLEAFF. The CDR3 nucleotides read TGTGCCAGCAGCCAAGGTTTGACCCTTGAAGCTTTCTTT.

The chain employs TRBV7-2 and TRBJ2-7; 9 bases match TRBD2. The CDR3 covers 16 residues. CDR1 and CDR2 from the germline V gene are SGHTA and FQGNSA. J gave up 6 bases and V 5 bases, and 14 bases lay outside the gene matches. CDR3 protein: CASSQSRAGGRGEQYF. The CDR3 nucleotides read TGTGCCAGCAGCCAGTCGCGGGCGGGAGGGCGAGGCGAGCAGTACTTC.

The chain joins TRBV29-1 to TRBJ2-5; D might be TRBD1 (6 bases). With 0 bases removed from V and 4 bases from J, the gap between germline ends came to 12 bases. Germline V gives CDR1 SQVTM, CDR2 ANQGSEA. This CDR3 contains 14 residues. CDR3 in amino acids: CSVEDATGRETQYF. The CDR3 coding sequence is TGCAGCGTTGAAGATGCGACAGGACGAGAGACCCAGTACTTC.